This T cell receptor beta chain is from a study of T cell responses to AZD1222 COVID-19 vaccine. Findings and caveats of the study: Only after the peak T cell response were repertoires sampled. As reported, nearly half of all spike-specific TCRs target variant regions that are unmutated. Most donors were white British and more were female, and clonal diversity was possibly underestimated. Vaccine-associated CD4 TCRs ranged over spike, dominating at 160-218 and 743-854.

Generated by immunoSEQ multiplex PCR, the TCRdb table keeps only in-frame clones and is missing some. Seen here are fewer than 180,000 clones, roughly 90% observed once, and the top ten hold about 3.2%. The CDR3 spans 15 residues. Comment on this clone: Its antigen is not identified.

Sequenced material: peripheral blood, taken 28 days after the second AZD1222 dose. The TCR originated in an adult who received the AZD1222 COVID-19 vaccine. The chain has TRBV21-1 and TRBJ2-1; the listed D gene, TRBD2, was not tested against the DNA. TRBV21-1 is termed a pseudogene. CDR3 amino acids: CASSKADSGQNEQFF. The CDR3 DNA is TGTGCCAGCAGCAAAGCCGATAGCGGGCAGAATGAGCAGTTCTTC.